This TCR beta chain was captured by sequencing in a study of T-cell memory formation after mild COVID-19. Study-wide results and caveats: In pre-infection memory, a portion of responding clones appeared, which suggested that cross-reactive memory joined.

In the case of this clonotype: Its antigen remains unidentified.

TCRdb reanalysed the 5' RACE reads using MiXCR and keeps one entry per CDR3 protein. The sample lists approximately 580,000 distinct CDR3 sequences; roughly 22% were seen once. Trimming took off 3 bases at V and 4 bases at J, with 10 bases between the two ends. Germline V gene lookup returns CDR1 LGHNA and CDR2 YNFKEQ. The CDR3 spans 15 residues. Sequencing used PBMCs or a T cell subset sorted from them (not recorded which). The V and J genes are TRBV4-2 and TRBJ2-6, with D perhaps matching TRBD1 (5 bases). The source is an adult woman who had mild COVID-19 (a few samples of this study predate the infection). Cell type and time point are not known. CDR3 sequence reads: CASSQKGSGANVLTF. DNA of the CDR3: TGTGCCAGCAGCCAGAAGGGGTCCGGGGCCAACGTCCTGACTTTC.